The 13 T cell receptor beta chains listed next were all sequenced from one sample in a study of identical twins. TCRdb called the 5' RACE reads again in MiXCR, with one record for every CDR3 protein. The sample lists hundreds of thousands of distinct CDR3 sequences, approximately 13% occurring once. The same sample was also used in a study of yellow fever vaccine responses in identical twins.

The sequenced material came from PBMCs. These receptor sequences come from a young woman in good health.

As concerns this clonotype: The junction and the germline gene differ at one end; a read error may be behind it. The chain employs TRBV3-1 and TRBJ2-1, with D tentatively TRBD1 (5 bases). Per germline, CDR1 LGHDT and CDR2 YNNKEL (reference sequence). The CDR3 has 15 amino acids. Here the CDR3 reads CACSQGAQTYNEQFF. DNA for the CDR3: TGTGCCTGCAGCCAAGGGGCACAGACCTACAATGAGCAGTTCTTC.

This clonotype showed up just a few times. The CDR3 loop reads CASSLNRLGEQFF. CDR3 sequence (DNA): TGTGCCAGCAGTTTGAACAGGTTGGGGGAGCAGTTCTTC. The genes are TRBV27 and TRBJ2-1, with D possibly TRBD1 on 5 matching bases. The V gene's germline CDR1 is MNHEY and CDR2 SMNVEV (reference sequence). Trimming pared 3 bases from V and 10 bases from J, leaving 13 bases between. The CDR3 loop spans 13 amino acids.

The J gene is TRBJ2-7, the V gene TRBV2; D gene ambiguous. This CDR3 is built from 14 residues. V lost 8 bases to trimming and J lost 5 bases, with 19 bases between them. CDR1 is SNHLY and CDR2 is FYNNEI in the germline V gene. The CDR3 sequence: CASSDSRLDDEQYV. The CDR3 DNA is TGTGCCAGCTCTGACTCCCGCTTGGACGACGAGCAGTACGTC.

This clonotype has just a few counts. The chain couples TRBV27 to TRBJ2-5; D is unresolved. The CDR3 is made up of 15 amino acids. V lost 0 bases and J 4 bases, leaving 12 bases between the germline ends. Germline-derived CDR1 and CDR2 are MNHEY and SMNVEV (reference sequence). The CDR3 is CASSLSPLGIETQYF. The CDR3 DNA sequence: TGTGCCAGCAGTTTATCGCCCCTTGGGATAGAGACCCAGTACTTC.

V gene TRBV6-1 combines with J gene TRBJ1-6; D remains ambiguous. The CDR3 spans 15 residues. The germline CDR1 and CDR2 sequences are MNHNS and SASEGT. V lost 3 bases, J lost 9 bases, and 15 bases lay in between. The CDR3 spells CASSEAGGPGSPLHF. The CDR3 region has the DNA TGTGCCAGCAGTGAGGCAGGAGGCCCGGGTTCACCCCTCCACTTT.

This clonotype was observed many times. J is TRBJ1-2 and V is TRBV6-6; D remains unclear. Germline values: CDR1 MNHNY, CDR2 SVGAGI (reference sequence). The CDR3 covers 12 residues. Trimming cost V 0 bases and J 8 bases, with 7 bases left between them. The CDR3 here is CASSYSPWGYTF. CDR3 DNA sequence: TGTGCCAGCAGTTACTCGCCATGGGGCTACACCTTC.

V gene TRBV6-2 or TRBV6-3 combines with J gene TRBJ2-7; D is unclear. Trimming shortened V by 6 bases and J by 2 bases, and 11 bases separated the two germline ends. CDR3 length: 13 amino acids. Germline V gene data show CDR1 as MNHEY and CDR2 as SVGEGT. The CDR3 DNA follows: TGTGCCAGCAGCCGACCTAAACCCTACGAGCAGTACGTC. Protein: CASSRPKPYEQYV.

The chain uses TRBV12-3 or TRBV12-4 and TRBJ2-2, with a tentative D call TRBD1 (6 bases). The CDR3 spans 13 residues. The chain's CDR3 is CANTQGYTGELFF. CDR3 bases: TGTGCTAACACCCAGGGGTACACCGGGGAGCTGTTTTTT.

This clonotype has only a few counts. The chain uses TRBV29-1 and TRBJ2-1; 14 bases are a match to TRBD2. With V trimmed by 6 bases and J by 5 bases, 6 bases remained unmatched. Germline CDR1 and CDR2: SQVTM and ANQGSEA. CDR3 length: 15 residues. CDR3 sequence (DNA): TGCAGCGTCCCGGGACTAGCGGGAGTGAACAATGAGCAGTTCTTC. Amino acid sequence: CSVPGLAGVNNEQFF.

The chain joins TRBV5-5 to TRBJ2-4; 7 nucleotides match TRBD1. Germline V gene lookup returns CDR1 SGHKS and CDR2 YYEKEE (reference sequence). The junction had 7 bases not matched to a gene; V was cut back by 4 bases and J by 15 bases. CDR3 length: 11 amino acids. CDR3 region: CASSPGQLMYF. The CDR3 DNA follows: TGTGCCAGCAGCCCGGGACAGTTGATGTACTTC.

This clonotype has more than one count but fewer than ten. V and J are TRBV5-1 and TRBJ2-1; D not resolved. CDR1 and CDR2 from the germline V gene are SGHRS and YFSETQ. The CDR3 has 15 residues. The V end lost 0 bases, the J end lost 2 bases, and 9 bases lay between the germline ends. The CDR3 DNA reads as TGCGCCAGCAGCTTGGGATTTCTCCCCTACAATGAGCAGTTCTTC. This translates into CASSLGFLPYNEQFF. The variable domain in full, with the rest retrieved from reference TRBV5-1 and TRBJ2-1, is KAGVTQTPRYLIKTRGQQVTLSCSPISGHRSVSWYQQTPGQGLQFLFEYFSETQRNKGNFPGRFSGRQFSNSRSEMNVSTLELGDSALYLCASSLGFLPYNEQFFGPGTRLTVL.

The sample holds a few counts of this clonotype. The rearrangement joins TRBV28 to TRBJ2-4, with D possibly being TRBD1 or TRBD2 (7 bases each). CDR1 and CDR2 (germline): MDHEN, SYDVKM. There are 14 residues in the CDR3. V lost 5 bases and J 7 bases, leaving 15 bases between the germline ends. CDR3 in DNA: TGTGCCAGCAGTCTCAGGGGGGGGAAGAACATTCAGTACTTC. Translating gives CASSLRGGKNIQYF. The complete variable domain, with remaining parts taken from reference TRBV28 and TRBJ2-4, reads DVKVTQSSRYLVKRTGEKVFLECVQDMDHENMFWYRQDPGLGLRLIYFSYDVKMKEKGDIPEGYSVSREKKERFSLILESASTNQTSMYLCASSLRGGKNIQYFGAGTRLSVL.

The rearrangement uses TRBV12-3 or TRBV12-4 and TRBJ2-7; TRBD2 matches 8 bases. The CDR3 loop spans 14 amino acids. V gave up 3 bases and J gave up 3 bases; unmatched junction bases: 4. DNA of the CDR3: TGTGCCAGCAGTTTTAAGCGGGGGTACTACGAGCAGTACTTC. It encodes CASSFKRGYYEQYF.